The clone carrying this TCR beta chain was detected once. The antigen remains undetermined. These data belong to a study of vaccination effects on CD4 cells after COVID-19. Study summary: After under 2.5 million PBMC were placed in each well, they were cultured with about 10 IU/ml IL-2 and around 10 ug/ml peptides. Study observations and caveats: New vaccine-induced clones were the main type among post-vaccine spike-reactive clones in convalescents. Convalescent patients in the study were few, and early post-infection timepoints were absent.

In germline, CDR1 is SGHKS, CDR2 YYEKEE (reference sequence). CDR3 size: 14 residues. Trimming took off 1 base at V and 7 bases at J, with 14 bases between the two ends. Culturing for more than eight days preceded CD4+ T cell isolation. The individual was infected with SARS-CoV-2 between March and December 2020, as confirmed by PCR. BNT162b2 vaccine or mRNA-1273 vaccine was given to participants in two doses. Cells had half their medium changed to IL-2 medium on days 3 and 7. The method was immunoSEQ multiplex PCR; TCRdb's version includes in-frame clones alone and lacks a portion of them. In the table there are some 31,000 clones, 75% of which are singletons.

The sequencing here drew on CD4+ T cells from PBMCs cultured without peptide, taken after COVID-19 vaccination. This sequence joins TRBV5-5 and TRBJ1-2; the D gene is possibly TRBD1 (5 bases). The TCR was taken from a human donor who had a prior SARS-CoV-2 infection. The CDR3 region has the DNA TGTGCCAGCAGCTTGCCTGACAGACTGGGTGGCTACACCTTC. It yields the protein CASSLPDRLGGYTF. The full variable domain, completed using reference TRBV5-5 and TRBJ1-2, is DAGVTQSPTHLIKTRGQQVTLRCSPISGHKSVSWYQQVLGQGPQFIFQYYEKEERGRGNFPDRFSARQFPNYSSELNVNALLLGDSALYLCASSLPDRLGGYTFGSGTRLTVV.